This T cell receptor beta chain is from a study of CD8+ T cells in alopecia areata. It was from alopecia areata patients that lesional scalp punch biopsies and peripheral blood were collected. This clone was detected only a few times. Germline-derived CDR1 and CDR2 are MGHRA and YSYEKL. The CDR3 consists of 16 residues. The junction had 8 bases not matched to a gene; V was cut back by 3 bases and J by 3 bases. The sequencing template was cDNA reverse transcribed from extracted RNA. Profiling relied on immunoSEQ multiplex PCR, and the TCRdb table lists in-frame clones only, not all of them. The profile shows roughly 170,000 clones, 59% of them singletons.

Specimen: CD4+ T cells sorted from blood, collected at week 0. The TCR was taken from a human donor with alopecia areata. This sequence joins TRBV4-1 and TRBJ1-2; 9 bases are shared with TRBD1. CDR3 DNA: TGCGCCAGCAGCCACGAACCGGGACAGGGTGACTATGGCTACACCTTC. This codes for CASSHEPGQGDYGYTF.